The clone carrying this TCR beta chain was seen many times. Its antigen is not identified. These data originate in a study of regulatory T cells in long-lasting Graves disease. Broader study findings: The small sample size may have reduced accuracy.

Combining iRepertoire HTBI primers with Arm-PCR of CDR3 regions, the authors built TCR beta libraries. Via MiXCR, TCRdb re-called the multiplex PCR reads, giving one row per CDR3 protein. This table holds under 500,000 distinct CDR3 sequences, 16% found once. The time point here: newly diagnosed GD, antithyroid drugs for less than 3 months. The TCR library was prepared using RNA isolated from PBMCs. One endocrinology department in Xi'an, China, was where patients came from. Nine milliliters of peripheral blood were taken and placed in EDTA tubes. Germline V gene lookup returns CDR1 MNHEY and CDR2 SVGAGI. CDR3 length equals 14 residues. The V gene lost 4 bases and the J gene lost 4 bases, with 14 bases spanning the gap. The same data also contributed to another study, on T cells in Graves' hyperthyroidism and ophthalmopathy.

The V and J genes are TRBV6-5 and TRBJ2-7; D is unresolved. The sample consisted of peripheral blood mononuclear cells (PBMCs), taken at new diagnosis, from a patient treated with antithyroid drugs. The TCR was taken from a woman aged 25 to 39 with Graves disease. In nucleotides, the CDR3 is TGTGCCAGCAGTTCCCTGGACCGATATTACGAGCAGTACTTC. Translation gives CASSSLDRYYEQYF.